These T cell receptor beta chains were read from a single sample in a study of cytotoxic CD8 clonotypes in ibrutinib-treated CLL. TCRdb's table, derived via immunoSEQ multiplex PCR, lists solely in-frame clones and lacks some. Of about 140,000 clones listed, 70% to 85% are singletons. The source was PBMCs, collected after 12 months of ibrutinib treatment. Receptors originate from a human donor with chronic lymphocytic leukemia. Both conserved end residues are part of each CDR3. The D gene is left open where the match is weak. Size values are once, few and many counts, or a class for expanded clones, and some rows have none.

d_call,j_call,v_call,clone_size,cdr3_nt,cdr3_aa
NA,TRBJ1-1,TRBV29-1,once,TGCAGCGTTGAGGGCAGGTTGAACACTGAAGCTTTCTTT,CSVEGRLNTEAFF
TRBD1,TRBJ1-2,TRBV27,NA,TGTGCCAGCAGTTTCTTAACAGGGGGCTATGGCTACACCTTC,CASSFLTGGYGYTF
TRBD2,TRBJ2-1,TRBV27,few,TGTGCCAGCAGTTCCGGACTAGCGGGCTACAATGAGCAGTTCTTC,CASSSGLAGYNEQFF
TRBD2,TRBJ2-3,TRBV19,NA,TGTGCCAGTAGTCACCGGACTAGCGGGAGTTCAGATACGCAGTATTTT,CASSHRTSGSSDTQYF
NA,TRBJ1-2,TRBV14,once,TGTGCCAGCAGCCAAGAGAGCATCTATGGCTACACCTTC,CASSQESIYGYTF
NA,TRBJ1-5,TRBV5-4,medium-sized,TGTGCCAGCAGCGAGGGGTGGAATCAGCCCCAGCATTTT,CASSEGWNQPQHF
NA,TRBJ2-1,TRBV19,NA,TGTGCCAGTAGTACCCCCGCCCGCTCAGGGTTTAGTGGCGATGAGCAGTTCTTC,CASSTPARSGFSGDEQFF
NA,TRBJ2-1,TRBV13,NA,TGTGCCAGCAGCCTCCAGGATGAGCAGTTCTTC,CASSLQDEQFF
NA,TRBJ2-5,TRBV5-4,NA,TGTGCCAGCAGCAGAGACAGGCCCCAAGAGACCCAGTACTTC,CASSRDRPQETQYF
NA,TRBJ1-1,TRBV2,NA,TGTGCCAGCAGTGAAGCAGACGGCCCTGAAGCTTTCTTT,CASSEADGPEAFF
TRBD1,TRBJ1-1,TRBV18,NA,TGTGCCAGCTCACCCCGACAGGGTACTGAAGCTTTCTTT,CASSPRQGTEAFF
TRBD2,TRBJ2-3,TRBV5-1,NA,TGCGCCAGTTCTAGCGGGGGGGACACAGATACGCAGTATTTT,CASSSGGDTDTQYF
NA,TRBJ2-7,TRBV11-2,NA,TGTGCCAGCGTTCGACATTCCTACGAGCAGTACTTC,CASVRHSYEQYF
NA,TRBJ2-5,TRBV5-4,NA,TGTGCCAGCACCAAGTGGGGTTATGGGGAGACCCAGTACTTC,CASTKWGYGETQYF
NA,TRBJ1-2,TRBV2,NA,TGTGCCAGCAGTGGGGCGGCGGGGCCCATCCCCGACTATGGCTACACCTTC,CASSGAAGPIPDYGYTF
NA,TRBJ2-3,TRBV7-3,NA,TGTGCCAGCAGCCTCATTGGCACAGATACGCAGTATTTT,CASSLIGTDTQYF